These T cell receptor beta chains were read from a single sample in a study of cytomegalovirus exposure and HLA in healthy donors. Assay used: immunoSEQ multiplex PCR; TCRdb lists only in-frame clones, some missing. Of over 200,000 clones listed, around 88% were seen once; the top ten hold 2.9%. Material for sequencing was PBMCs. Receptors were obtained from a woman between 18 and 29 years old in good health and CMV-seronegative. Each CDR3 is given with its conserved first and last residue. D genes are given only for firm matches. Rows give clone size only sometimes, using once, few, many, or a class for an expanded clone.

>TRBJ2-5|.|TRBD2|TRBV29-1
TGCAGCGTTAGACTAGCGGGACCCCCTTGGGAGACCCAGTACTTC
CSVRLAGPPWETQYF
>TRBJ1-4|.|TRBD1|TRBV5-1
TGCGCCAGCAGCGTAGCTCAGGGGGCGGGCGAAAAACTGTTTTTT
CASSVAQGAGEKLFF
>TRBJ2-3|.|TRBD2|TRBV5-4
TGTGCCAGCCGGCTAGCGGGAGCAGTGGTAGATACGCAGTATTTT
CASRLAGAVVDTQYF
>TRBJ2-7|.|.|TRBV2
TGTGCCAGAAGGCGGGTCGGGAGCTACGAGCAGTACTTC
CARRRVGSYEQYF
>TRBJ1-5|.|TRBD1|TRBV28
TGTGCCAGCAGTAACGGGACAGGGGCCGATCAGCCCCAGCATTTT
CASSNGTGADQPQHF
>TRBJ1-2|.|.|TRBV7-9
TGTGCCAGCAGAACCGGGGGGGGCGACTATGGCTACACCTTC
CASRTGGGDYGYTF
>TRBJ2-7|.|TRBD2|TRBV27
TGTGCCAGCAGTGCGGGACTAGCTTTTGACGAGCAGTACTTC
CASSAGLAFDEQYF
>TRBJ2-1|.|TRBD1|TRBV30
TGTGCCTGGGACAGGGGGAGCGGTTACTCCTACAATGAGCAGTTCTTC
CAWDRGSGYSYNEQFF
>TRBJ2-1|.|TRBD1|TRBV7-9
TGTGCCAGCAGCCAGGGACAGGCGAATCACTACAATGAGCAGTTCTTC
CASSQGQANHYNEQFF
>TRBJ1-1|.|.|TRBV4-2
TGTGCCAGCAGCCACGTCGACAGCCACAACACTGAAGCTTTCTTT
CASSHVDSHNTEAFF
>TRBJ2-5|.|.|TRBV9
TGTGCCAGCAGCGTAGCTGGAGTATACCAAGAGACCCAGTACTTC
CASSVAGVYQETQYF
>TRBJ2-7|.|TRBD2|TRBV10-1
TGCGCCAGCAGCCCGGGACTAGCGGGAGATTTTGGCGAGCAGTACTTC
CASSPGLAGDFGEQYF
>TRBJ2-5|.|TRBD1|TRBV19
TGTGCCAGTAGTTTGACAGGGGGAAGGGTTAAGACCCAGTACTTC
CASSLTGGRVKTQYF
>TRBJ2-7|.|TRBD1|TRBV5-1
TGCGCCAGCAGCTTGGTTGGGACAGGGACTACCTACGAGCAGTACTTC
CASSLVGTGTTYEQYF
>TRBJ2-1|once|TRBD2|TRBV4-1
TGCGCCAGCAGCCAGGGGGGGAGCGGGACTGATAGGGAGTTCTTC
CASSQGGSGTDREFF
>TRBJ1-5|.|.|TRBV28
TGTGCCAGCAGTTTACGGGGGGACAATCAGCCCCAGCATTTT
CASSLRGDNQPQHF
>TRBJ2-1|once|.|TRBV6-5
TGTGCCAGCAGGCCGGGACCCGGGGGCAATGAGCAGTTCTTC
CASRPGPGGNEQFF
>TRBJ2-3|few|TRBD2|TRBV29-1
TGCAGCTATAGCGGGAGAGATACGCAGTATTTT
CSYSGRDTQYF
>TRBJ2-2|once|.|TRBV9
TGTGCCAGCAGCCCTACTCTCTCCACCGGGGAGCTGTTTTTT
CASSPTLSTGELFF
>TRBJ1-1|.|.|TRBV27
TGTGCCAGCAGTAGGGACGGCAGGGGCTACACTGAAGCTTTCTTT
CASSRDGRGYTEAFF
>TRBJ2-7|.|TRBD2|TRBV6-1
TGTGCCAGCAGTGAAATGGCTAGCGGGAGTACTTTTTACGAGCAGTACTTC
CASSEMASGSTFYEQYF
>TRBJ2-7|.|TRBD1|TRBV7-9
TGTGCCAGCAGCCCTATGGGCGGACAGGGGTTCAGCGAGCAGTACTTC
CASSPMGGQGFSEQYF
>TRBJ2-6|.|.|TRBV27
TGTGCCAGCAGTTTCTTAGGACAAAGCTCTGGGGCCAACGTCCTGACTTTC
CASSFLGQSSGANVLTF
>TRBJ1-5|.|.|TRBV27
TGTGCCAGCAGTTCTATCGTCATGTTGGGGCCAAATAGCAATCAGCCCCAGCATTTT
CASSSIVMLGPNSNQPQHF
>TRBJ1-4|.|TRBD1|TRBV5-4
TGTGCCAGCAGCTTGGCCAGGGGGGATGAAAAACTGTTTTTT
CASSLARGDEKLFF
>TRBJ2-1|.|.|TRBV6-5
TGTGCCAGCAGTTCCAAAGACAGGCGCCGGGATGAGCAGTTCTTC
CASSSKDRRRDEQFF
>TRBJ2-1|.|TRBD2|TRBV9
TGTGCCAGCAGCTTACGACTAGCGGGAGAGAATGAGCAGTTCTTC
CASSLRLAGENEQFF
>TRBJ2-5|.|TRBD1|TRBV27
TGTGCCAGCAGACAACAGGGGGGCCTAGAGGCCCAGTACTTC
CASRQQGGLEAQYF
>TRBJ2-5|.|TRBD2|TRBV19
TGTGCCAGTAGTATAGGGCGGGAGTTGTTTGCGACCCAGTACTTC
CASSIGRELFATQYF
>TRBJ1-2|.|TRBD1|TRBV18
TGTGCCAGCACCTATTCGAAGAGGGACAGGGTCTATGGCTACACCTTC
CASTYSKRDRVYGYTF
>TRBJ1-4|.|.|TRBV7-9
TGTGCCAGCATCTCCGGGAGAAAACTGTTTTTT
CASISGRKLFF
>TRBJ2-1|.|TRBD2|TRBV27
TGTGCCAGCAGTGCCGGGACTAGCGGTTACAATGAGCAGTTCTTC
CASSAGTSGYNEQFF
>TRBJ1-2|.|TRBD1|TRBV5-1
TGCGCCAGCAGCTTGGGTTCAGGGGGCTGGTATGGCTACACCTTC
CASSLGSGGWYGYTF
>TRBJ1-4|.|TRBD1|TRBV4-1
TGCGCCAGCAGCCAAGGAAGTCGGTACGACAGGGGGCAGGAAAAACTGTTTTTT
CASSQGSRYDRGQEKLFF
>TRBJ2-5|.|.|TRBV14
TGTGCCAGCAGCCAATTCGTGGGACTGGAGACCCAGTACTTC
CASSQFVGLETQYF
>TRBJ2-1|.|TRBD2|TRBV9
TGTGCCAGCAGCGTCGCCGGAGCGGGAGGGGACGGTGAGCAGTTCTTC
CASSVAGAGGDGEQFF
>TRBJ2-7|.|.|TRBV7-8
TGTGCCAGCAGCCCCCAAACCCGGGGAGTTACCTACGAGCAGTACTTC
CASSPQTRGVTYEQYF
>TRBJ2-7|.|TRBD1|TRBV18
TGTGCCAGCTCAATCCGAGGACAGGGTTACGAGCAGTACTTC
CASSIRGQGYEQYF
>TRBJ1-5|.|.|TRBV10-3
TGTGCCATCAGAGGGGTCGATTGGCAGCCCCAGCATTTT
CAIRGVDWQPQHF
>TRBJ2-7|.|TRBD2|TRBV5-3
TGTGCCAGAAATCTAGCGGGAGGACCCTTCTCCTACGAGCAGTACTTC
CARNLAGGPFSYEQYF
>TRBJ2-6|.|TRBD2|TRBV5-6
TGTGCCAGCAGCCCACTGGGGAGGGGCTCTGGGGCCAACGTCCTGACTTTC
CASSPLGRGSGANVLTF
>TRBJ2-1|.|TRBD2|TRBV9
TGTGCCAGCAGCGCTACCGGGAGGACCAATGAGCAGTTCTTC
CASSATGRTNEQFF
>TRBJ2-5|.|TRBD2|TRBV2
TGTGCCAGCATCCCCGGGAGGAGCGGCCAAGAGACCCAGTACTTC
CASIPGRSGQETQYF
>TRBJ2-2|.|.|TRBV5-4
TGTGCCAGCAGCGCGGGGGCGGACACCGGGGAGCTGTTTTTT
CASSAGADTGELFF
>TRBJ1-3|.|.|TRBV25-1
TGTGCCAGCAGTGCATCGGGGGGCCCTGGAAACACCATATATTTT
CASSASGGPGNTIYF
>TRBJ2-7|.|.|TRBV5-5
TGTGCCAGCAGCTTTCCTGACAGGATGGGCGAGCAGTACTTC
CASSFPDRMGEQYF
>TRBJ1-5|.|.|TRBV10-2
TGCGCCAGCAGTGTTGGAGTCGGCAGCAATCAGCCCCAGCATTTT
CASSVGVGSNQPQHF
>TRBJ2-5|.|.|TRBV2
TGTGCCAGCACTATCTTCCAAGAGACCCAGTACTTC
CASTIFQETQYF
>TRBJ2-2|.|TRBD2|TRBV27
TGTGCCAGCAGTTTCCAGTCGGGGGGCACCGGGGAGCTGTTTTTT
CASSFQSGGTGELFF
>TRBJ2-1|.|.|TRBV27
TGTGCCAGCAGTTTTTACAGGGAATACAATGAGCAGTTCTTC
CASSFYREYNEQFF
>TRBJ2-1|.|.|TRBV9
TGTGCCAGCAGCGTTCAGGGGAGTGTCAATGAGCAGTTCTTC
CASSVQGSVNEQFF
>TRBJ2-3|.|.|TRBV27
TGTGCCAGCAGTTCAATTGCAGATACGCAGTATTTT
CASSSIADTQYF
>TRBJ2-2|.|TRBD1|TRBV7-2
TGTGCCAGCAGCTTAGCCGGGACAGGGGCAATCGGGGAGCTGTTTTTT
CASSLAGTGAIGELFF
>TRBJ1-2|.|TRBD1|TRBV27
TGTGCCAGCAGCCGCCGAACCGGAGGGGGCGCGTATGGCTACACCTTC
CASSRRTGGGAYGYTF
>TRBJ1-4|.|.|TRBV2
TGTGCCAGCAGTGCCCCCGGTATCAAATCGAATGAAAAACTGTTTTTT
CASSAPGIKSNEKLFF
>TRBJ2-1|.|.|TRBV25-1
TGTGCCAGCAGTGCCCACGCTGGCGGCAGGGCCTCCTACAATGAGCAGTTCTTC
CASSAHAGGRASYNEQFF
>TRBJ1-4|.|.|TRBV2
TGTGCCAGCAGTGGCCAGGGGTATGAAAAACTGTTTTTT
CASSGQGYEKLFF
>TRBJ1-2|.|.|TRBV7-8
TGTGCCAGCAGCGAAGTCCGGGGGTATGGCTACACCTTC
CASSEVRGYGYTF
>TRBJ1-2|.|.|TRBV19
TGTGCCAGTAGCTCGGGGGTCTATGGCTACACCTTC
CASSSGVYGYTF